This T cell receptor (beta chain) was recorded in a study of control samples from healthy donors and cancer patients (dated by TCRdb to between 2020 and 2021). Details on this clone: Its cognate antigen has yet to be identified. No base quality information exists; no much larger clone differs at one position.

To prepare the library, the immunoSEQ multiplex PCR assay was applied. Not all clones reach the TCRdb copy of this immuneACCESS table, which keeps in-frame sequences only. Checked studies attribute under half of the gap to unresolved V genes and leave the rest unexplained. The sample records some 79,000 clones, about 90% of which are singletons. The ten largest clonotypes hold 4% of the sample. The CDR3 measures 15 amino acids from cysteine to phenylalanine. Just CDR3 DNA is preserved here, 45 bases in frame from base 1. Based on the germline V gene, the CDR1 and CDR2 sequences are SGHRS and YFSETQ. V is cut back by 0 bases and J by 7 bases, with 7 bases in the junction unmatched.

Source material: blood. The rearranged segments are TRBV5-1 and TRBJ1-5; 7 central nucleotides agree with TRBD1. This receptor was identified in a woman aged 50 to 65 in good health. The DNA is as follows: TGCGCCAGCAGCTTGGAAGGGGGCGAACGGCAGCCCCAGCATTTT. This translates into CASSLEGGERQPQHF.